These 29 T cell receptor beta chains were all obtained from the same sample, sequenced in a study of response to subunit inactivated influenza vaccine. MiXCR was run by TCRdb on the RT-PCR reads, yielding one entry per CDR3 protein. Counted here are about 570,000 distinct CDR3 sequences, roughly 12% occurring once; the ten biggest clones make up roughly 10%. The material sequenced was PBMCs from blood, taken on the day of vaccination. These receptors all come from a middle-aged man who received an inactivated influenza vaccine.

In this sample, this clonotype turned up many times. The V gene is TRBV11-3, the J gene TRBJ2-1; 8 bases line up with TRBD1. CDR1 SGHNT and CDR2 YENEEA come from the germline V gene. The CDR3 spans 14 residues. Trimming cost V 6 bases and J 0 bases; bases outside gene matches: 1. The CDR3 DNA follows: TGTGCCAGCAGTGGACAGGGCTCCTACAATGAGCAGTTCTTC. The encoded protein is CASSGQGSYNEQFF.

The table lists this clonotype with a few counts. The J gene is TRBJ2-2, the V gene TRBV24-1; TRBD2 matches at 10 bases. The germline V gene encodes CDR1 KGHDR and CDR2 SFDVKD. The CDR3 is 16 residues long. Losses at the gene ends were 9 bases for V and 2 bases for J; bases not matched to a gene: 8. CDR3 bases: TGTGCCACCGGGGCTAGCGGGAGAAAAAACACCGGGGAGCTGTTTTTT. This sequence encodes CATGASGRKNTGELFF.

This clonotype was observed a few times. The gene calls are TRBV11-2 and TRBJ2-7, with 8 nucleotides matching TRBD1. This CDR3 comprises 16 residues. Germline V gives CDR1 SGHAT, CDR2 FQNNGV. Trimming at V came to 0 bases and at J to 3 bases, leaving 7 bases not matched to a gene. The CDR3 loop is CASSLEGQARSYEQYF. The CDR3 DNA reads as TGTGCCAGCAGCTTAGAGGGACAGGCGAGGAGCTACGAGCAGTACTTC.

This clonotype was seen at least ten times. This chain joins TRBV6-1 and TRBJ2-1; 10 nucleotides agree with TRBD2. V gave up 5 bases and J gave up 1 base; unmatched junction bases: 11. This CDR3 is built from 18 residues. CDR1 and CDR2 (germline): MNHNS, SASEGT. The CDR3 loop is CASSTPPSGSNSYNEQFF. CDR3 coding DNA: TGTGCCAGCAGTACCCCCCCTAGCGGGAGTAATTCCTACAATGAGCAGTTCTTC.

V and J are TRBV15 and TRBJ2-1, with no clear D. This CDR3 region has 14 residues. Deletions cut 3 bases from V and 9 bases from J, with 15 bases between. From germline, CDR1 is LNHNV and CDR2 YYDKDF (reference sequence). The CDR3 nucleotides are TGTGCCACCAGCAGGAATCTAGAGGACGGTGAGCAGTTCTTC. Its protein is CATSRNLEDGEQFF.

The J gene is TRBJ2-5, the V gene TRBV7-6; D remains ambiguous. From germline, CDR1 is SGHVS and CDR2 FNYEAQ. This CDR3 has 14 residues. Deletions cut 5 bases from V and 5 bases from J, with 15 bases between. The CDR3 DNA reads as TGTGCCAGCAGCGGGAACAGTGACTGGGAGACCCAGTACTTC. This codes for CASSGNSDWETQYF.

This chain links TRBV29-1 with TRBJ1-1, with D unresolved. Between the trimmed V and J ends, which lost 3 bases and 3 bases, there was a span of 17 bases. Germline loops: CDR1 SQVTM, CDR2 ANQGSEA. The CDR3 has 15 residues. In DNA form, the CDR3 reads TGCAGCGTTGAGTCGGAACGGGAGATGGACACTGAAGCTTTCTTT. Protein sequence: CSVESEREMDTEAFF. The full variable domain, its missing parts supplied by reference TRBV29-1 and TRBJ1-1, is SAVISQKPSRDICQRGTSLTIQCQVDSQVTMMFWYRQQPGQSLTLIATANQGSEATYESGFVIDKFPISRPNLTFSTLTVSNMSPEDSSIYLCSVESEREMDTEAFFGQGTRLTVV.

This clonotype was recorded many times. The chain has TRBV29-1 and TRBJ1-1; D uncertain. CDR1 SQVTM and CDR2 ANQGSEA come from the germline V gene. CDR3 length equals 15 residues. V lost 5 bases, J lost 0 bases, and 16 bases lay in between. Here the CDR3 DNA reads TGCAGCGTTACTGAACGCACGAGCATGAACACTGAAGCTTTCTTT. It specifies CSVTERTSMNTEAFF.

The chain uses TRBV5-1 and TRBJ2-3; TRBD1 matches at 9 bases. The CDR3 has 17 residues. V was clipped by 4 bases and J by 4 bases; unmatched bases: 13. CDR1 is SGHRS and CDR2 is YFSETQ in the germline V gene. Here the CDR3 DNA reads TGCGCCAGCAGCGTCTACAGGGGGCGATGGTCTCCAGATACGCAGTATTTT. Protein: CASSVYRGRWSPDTQYF.

There are a few counts of this clonotype. This CDR3 is CSASGGLGQGLYEQYF. The DNA of the CDR3 is TGCAGTGCTAGTGGGGGACTGGGACAGGGTTTGTACGAGCAGTACTTC. V and J are TRBV20-1 and TRBJ2-7; 9 bases are shared with TRBD1. The CDR3 runs 16 residues. V trimming: 3 bases; J trimming: 4 bases; junction bases outside the gene matches: 13. The germline CDR1 and CDR2 sequences are DFQATT and SNEGSKA (reference sequence).

Here the CDR3 reads CSGEDRGTYNEQFF. CDR3 coding DNA: TGCAGCGGGGAGGACAGGGGCACCTACAATGAGCAGTTCTTC. The chain is built from TRBV20-1 and TRBJ2-1; TRBD1 matches at 9 bases. The CDR3 extends over 14 amino acids. Germline CDR1 and CDR2: DFQATT and SNEGSKA (reference sequence).

This clonotype was seen more than once but under ten times. The gene calls are TRBV7-8 and TRBJ2-1; 7 bases fit TRBD1. The CDR3 runs 15 residues. The V gene's germline CDR1 is SGHVS and CDR2 FQNEAQ. After removal of 4 bases from V and 6 bases from J, the junction contained 9 bases not matched to a gene. CDR3 protein: CASSSNRGPGNEQFF. The CDR3 DNA sequence: TGTGCCAGCAGCTCAAACAGGGGTCCTGGCAATGAGCAGTTCTTC.

This clonotype was seen only a few times. The rearrangement links TRBV29-1 to TRBJ2-2; perhaps TRBD1 as D (6 bases). Trimming took off 7 bases at V and 6 bases at J, with 12 bases between the two ends. Germline CDR1 reads SQVTM; CDR2 reads ANQGSEA. This CDR3 is built from 12 residues. This chain's CDR3 is CSAGTLPGELFF. CDR3 nucleotide sequence: TGCAGCGCCGGGACACTACCCGGGGAGCTGTTTTTT.

The chain recombines TRBV18 with TRBJ1-2, with a tentative D call TRBD1 (6 bases). Germline V gene sequence: CDR1 KGHSH, CDR2 LQKENI. The germline V and J ends were trimmed by 5 bases and 4 bases, with 14 bases remaining between them. The CDR3 covers 14 residues. Here the CDR3 DNA reads TGTGCCAGCTCATCCGACAGACAGGCCTATGGCTACACCTTC. It specifies CASSSDRQAYGYTF.

V is TRBV10-3 and J is TRBJ2-3, with 7 bases fitting TRBD1. The CDR3 runs 15 residues. The germline CDR1 and CDR2 sequences are ENHRY and SYGVKD. V lost 10 bases, J lost 2 bases, and 12 bases stayed unmatched. This CDR3 reads CATNPGTEDTDTQYF. Here the CDR3 DNA reads TGTGCCACAAACCCCGGGACAGAAGACACAGATACGCAGTATTTT.

This clonotype showed up just a few times. The V gene is TRBV6-1, the J gene TRBJ2-7; 10 positions match TRBD1. V lost 7 bases to trimming and J lost 7 bases; unmatched junction nucleotides: 13. The CDR3 consists of 15 residues. Germline assignment: CDR1 MNHNS and CDR2 SASEGT. CDR3 DNA sequence: TGTGCCAGCACCCTAACCGGGACAGGGGTTAAGGAGCAGTACTTC. Its protein is CASTLTGTGVKEQYF.

This clonotype was detected many times. CDR3 in DNA: TGCGCCAGCAGCTTGGAAGGGGGCAAGACAGATACGCAGTATTTT. Translating it yields CASSLEGGKTDTQYF. The chain links TRBV5-1 to TRBJ2-3, with TRBD1 identical over 7 bases. The CDR3 totals 15 residues. Per germline, CDR1 SGHRS and CDR2 YFSETQ. V was clipped by 0 bases and J by 3 bases; unmatched bases: 4.

This clonotype was seen more than once but under ten times. This chain connects TRBV7-9 to TRBJ2-7; the match to TRBD1 covers 9 bases. CDR1 and CDR2 (germline): SEHNR, FQNEAQ (reference sequence). The V segment lost 5 bases and the J segment 6 bases; nucleotides outside the gene matches: 2. The CDR3 sequence is 12 residues long. CDR3 amino acids: CASSGDRAEQYF. In DNA, the CDR3 is TGTGCCAGCAGCGGGGACAGGGCCGAGCAGTACTTC.

At least ten counts were recorded for this clonotype. This chain joins TRBV5-1 and TRBJ2-1; D call uncertain. Germline V gives CDR1 SGHRS, CDR2 YFSETQ. The CDR3 extends over 13 amino acids. With 2 bases removed from V and 4 bases from J, the gap between germline ends came to 7 bases. The CDR3 DNA is TGCGCCAGCAGCTTTACACCTTACAATGAGCAGTTCTTC. Translating gives CASSFTPYNEQFF.

As concerns this clonotype: One end of the junction fails to match germline, which may point to a read error. The CDR3 DNA reads TGTGCCAGCAGTGTTTTAGCGGGAGCCCTCTCCGAGCTGTACTTC. It specifies CASSVLAGALSELYF. The rearrangement links TRBV25-1 to TRBJ2-7; 9 positions match TRBD2. Germline V gene sequence: CDR1 MGHDK, CDR2 SYGVNS. CDR3 size: 15 residues.

The rearrangement uses TRBV12-3 or TRBV12-4 and TRBJ2-7; D gene unclear. The V and J ends lost 2 bases and 6 bases respectively, with 26 bases between them. This CDR3 comprises 18 residues. The CDR3 protein is CASSLYIKRLDPLSEQYF. The CDR3 bases are TGTGCCAGCAGTTTATACATAAAACGGTTAGACCCCCTCTCCGAGCAGTACTTC.

V is TRBV3-1 and J is TRBJ2-7, with TRBD2 matching 12 bases. Germline CDR1 is LGHDT and CDR2 is YNNKEL (reference sequence). Germline trimming cut 4 bases from V and 4 bases from J; bases unmatched to any gene: 5. The CDR3 consists of 15 residues. The CDR3 DNA follows: TGTGCCAGCAGCCGCTCTAGCGGGGGGGCTTACGAGCAGTACTTC. It yields the protein CASSRSSGGAYEQYF.

In this sample, this clonotype turned up a few times. This chain uses TRBV4-3 with TRBJ1-1; a possible D gene is TRBD1 (6 bases). CDR1 and CDR2 from the germline V gene are LGHNA and YSLEER. There are 13 residues in the CDR3. Deletions cut 4 bases from V and 6 bases from J, with 12 bases between. Here the CDR3 DNA reads TGCGCCAGCAGCCGGGGGGCAGAAGCTGAAGCTTTCTTT. Its translation: CASSRGAEAEAFF.

The CDR3 spells CATSDHRVGVDNQPQHF. CDR3 coding DNA: TGTGCCACCAGTGACCACAGGGTTGGGGTGGACAATCAGCCCCAGCATTTT. This chain uses TRBV24-1 with TRBJ1-5, with D tentatively TRBD1 (6 bases). The CDR3 length is 17 residues. CDR1 is KGHDR and CDR2 is SFDVKD in the germline V gene. V lost 4 bases and J lost 3, with 18 bases in between.

V usage is TRBV29-1 and J usage is TRBJ1-1; TRBD1 aligns across 7 bases. With 5 bases clipped from V and 10 bases from J, the junction kept 10 bases outside the gene matches. The germline gives CDR1 SQVTM, CDR2 ANQGSEA. There are 12 residues in the CDR3. CDR3 loop: CSVRGQVGRAFF. The CDR3 bases are TGCAGCGTTAGAGGACAGGTTGGGAGAGCTTTCTTT.

The chain joins TRBV5-6 to TRBJ2-6; D is uncertain. Trimming removed 2 bases from V and 0 bases from J, with 9 bases in between. The CDR3 has 16 residues. CDR1 SGHDT and CDR2 YYEEEE come from the germline V gene. CDR3 loop: CASSLPDFSGANVLTF. Here the CDR3 DNA reads TGTGCCAGCAGCTTACCGGATTTCTCTGGGGCCAACGTCCTGACTTTC.

The V call is TRBV12-3 or TRBV12-4, the J call TRBJ2-7, with TRBD1 matching over 9 bases. This CDR3 contains 15 residues. With V trimmed by 4 bases and J by 5 bases, 9 bases remained unmatched. Written as DNA, the CDR3 is TGTGCCAGCAGTTCTGAGGACAGGGGCCCTCACGAGCAGTACTTC. Translation: CASSSEDRGPHEQYF.

This clonotype has just a few counts. This sequence joins TRBV20-1 and TRBJ2-2, with a weak D call TRBD1 (5 bases). The CDR3 spans 13 residues. Between the trimmed V and J ends, which lost 4 bases and 0 bases, there was a span of 6 bases. In germline, CDR1 is DFQATT, CDR2 SNEGSKA (reference sequence). The CDR3 is CSAKGTNTGELFF. CDR3 coding DNA: TGCAGTGCTAAGGGGACGAACACCGGGGAGCTGTTTTTT.

This clonotype showed up just a few times. V and J are TRBV10-3 and TRBJ2-5; D is possibly TRBD1 or TRBD2 (5 bases each). From germline, CDR1 is ENHRY and CDR2 SYGVKD. The V end was cut by 9 bases, the J end by 2 bases, with 13 bases between. This CDR3 is 13 amino acids long. The CDR3 DNA follows: TGTGCCATAGGGGCAGGACTTCAAGAGACCCAGTACTTC. Translated: CAIGAGLQETQYF.